Listed below are T cell receptor beta chains from one sample, sequenced in a study of blood T cell repertoires in COVID-19. Using immunoSEQ multiplex PCR, the repertoire was profiled, and TCRdb retains in-frame clones only, with some absent. The sample lists about 310,000 clones, about nine tenths occurring once. The sequenced material came from PBMCs or T cells enriched from blood (not recorded which). Receptors were obtained from a man aged 60 to 69 who had recovered from COVID-19. The CDR3 runs from the conserved cysteine through the conserved F or W. A D gene is named only where the DNA matches it firmly. The size of a clone is reported for some rows only, either as once, few or many, or as a class for expanded clones.

TRBV5-1	.	.	TRBJ2-5	CASSPLASQETQYF	TGCGCCAGCAGCCCCCTCGCGTCACAAGAGACCCAGTACTTC
TRBV19	TRBD1	.	TRBJ1-5	CASSFGDRAGNQPQHF	TGTGCCAGTAGTTTCGGGGACAGGGCTGGCAATCAGCCCCAGCATTTT
TRBV2	.	.	TRBJ1-5	CASSEDRIGVQPQHF	TGTGCCAGCAGTGAAGACAGGATAGGGGTTCAGCCCCAGCATTTT
TRBV24-1	.	.	TRBJ1-3	CATSDPRSSGNTIYF	TGTGCCACCAGTGATCCACGGAGCTCTGGAAACACCATATATTTT
TRBV5-1	.	.	TRBJ2-3	CASRTGKTDTQYF	TGCGCCAGCAGAACCGGGAAGACAGATACGCAGTATTTT
TRBV3-1/TRBV3-2	TRBD2	.	TRBJ2-3	CASSLGLARDTQYF	TGTGCCAGCAGCCTCGGACTAGCCAGAGATACGCAGTATTTT
TRBV7-3	TRBD2	.	TRBJ2-1	CASSEGLAGNNEQFF	TGTGCCAGCAGCGAAGGACTAGCGGGGAACAATGAGCAGTTCTTC
TRBV6-5	.	once	TRBJ1-1	CASSYSRRANTEAFF	TGTGCCAGCAGTTACTCGCGCAGGGCGAACACTGAAGCTTTCTTT
TRBV5-1	.	.	TRBJ2-5	CASLGVGETQYF	TGCGCCTCATTGGGAGTAGGGGAGACCCAGTACTTC
TRBV6-5	.	.	TRBJ1-2	CASSYGRKDYGYTF	TGTGCCAGCAGTTACGGGAGGAAGGACTATGGCTACACCTTC
TRBV15	TRBD1	.	TRBJ1-4	CATSRRDRGATNEKLFF	TGTGCCACCAGCAGGCGGGACAGGGGCGCAACTAATGAAAAACTGTTTTTT
TRBV18	TRBD1	.	TRBJ1-1	CASTPGQVNTEAFF	TGTGCCAGCACCCCGGGACAGGTGAACACTGAAGCTTTCTTT
TRBV4-3	.	few	TRBJ1-5	CASSQVSRGTQHF	TGCGCCAGCAGCCAAGTCTCTCGAGGGACCCAGCATTTT